The clone carrying this T cell receptor (beta chain) came up a few times. Unmatched junction bases numbered 7, after V lost 6 bases and J lost 4 bases. The CDR3 has 16 residues. The germline V gene has CDR1 MNHEY and CDR2 SMNVEV (reference sequence). Sequencing was performed with immunoSEQ multiplex PCR; in TCRdb, only in-frame clones are kept and a portion is missing. Of fewer than 250,000 clones detected, 85% to 90% appear once; the ten largest clones hold approximately 2.5%. The data were taken from a study of cytomegalovirus exposure and HLA in healthy donors. This clonotype was sampled from a man aged 18 to 35 in good health and CMV-seronegative. The rearrangement uses TRBV27 and TRBJ2-7, with 15 positions matching TRBD2. Sequenced material: PBMCs. This chain's CDR3 is CASRQDGTSGRYEQYF. The CDR3 nucleotides read TGTGCCAGCAGGCAGGATGGGACTAGCGGGAGGTACGAGCAGTACTTC.